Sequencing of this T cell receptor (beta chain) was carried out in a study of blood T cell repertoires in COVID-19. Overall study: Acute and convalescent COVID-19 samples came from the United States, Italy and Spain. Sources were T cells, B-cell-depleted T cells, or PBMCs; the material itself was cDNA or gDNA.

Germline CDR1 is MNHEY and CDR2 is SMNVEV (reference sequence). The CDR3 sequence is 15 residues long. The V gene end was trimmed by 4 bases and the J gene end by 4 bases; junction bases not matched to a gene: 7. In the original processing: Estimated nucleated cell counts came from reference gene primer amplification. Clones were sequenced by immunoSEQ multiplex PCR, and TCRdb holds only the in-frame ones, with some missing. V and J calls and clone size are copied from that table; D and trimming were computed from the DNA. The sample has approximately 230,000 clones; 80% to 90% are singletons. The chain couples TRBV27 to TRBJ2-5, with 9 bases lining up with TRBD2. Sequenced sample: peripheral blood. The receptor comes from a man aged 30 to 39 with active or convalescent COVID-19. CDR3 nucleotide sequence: TGTGCCAGCAGTTCCTTAGCGGGAGTCAGAGAGACCCAGTACTTC. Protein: CASSSLAGVRETQYF.